A selection of T cell receptor beta chains follows, all from one sample in a study of regulatory T cells in long-lasting Graves disease. TCRdb passed the multiplex PCR reads through MiXCR, listing each CDR3 protein once. The sample contains about 470,000 distinct CDR3 sequences, roughly 15% of which appear only once. This sample was shared with a second study, whose subject was T cells in Graves' hyperthyroidism and ophthalmopathy.

The starting material was peripheral blood mononuclear cells (PBMCs), obtained at new diagnosis, from a patient treated with antithyroid drugs. These receptor sequences come from a man aged 40-50 years with Graves disease. Both conserved end residues are part of each CDR3. The D gene is left open where the match is weak. Only some rows state a clone size, as once, few, many or a class for expanded clones.

v_gene	d_gene	abundance	j_gene	CDR3nt	CDR3aa
TRBV6-5	-	many	TRBJ1-1	TGTGCCAGCAGTTACGCAAGGCGGTATAAATCCGAAGCTTTCTTT	CASSYARRYKSEAFF
TRBV20-1	TRBD1	many	TRBJ2-7	TGCAGTGCTACAACCGGGACAGGGACCCCCTACGAGCAGTACTTC	CSATTGTGTPYEQYF
TRBV7-9	-	-	TRBJ2-1	TGTGCCAGCTCACTAGGTGACGGGGTGCGGTTCTTC	CASSLGDGVRFF
TRBV12-3/TRBV12-4	TRBD2	-	TRBJ2-1	TGTGCCAGCAGTTTAAGCGGGAGAATTGACAATGAGCAGTTCTTC	CASSLSGRIDNEQFF
TRBV7-3	-	many	TRBJ1-6	TGTGCCAGCGATCTGGAGATTGATTCACCCCTCCACTTT	CASDLEIDSPLHF
TRBV10-3	-	-	TRBJ2-7	TGTGCCATCAGGCCGGACGGAACGCCCTACGAGCAGTACTTC	CAIRPDGTPYEQYF
TRBV12-3/TRBV12-4	TRBD1	many	TRBJ1-1	TGTGCCAGCAGTCTGAGACAGGGTAAGATCGCTGAAGCTTTCTTT	CASSLRQGKIAEAFF
TRBV6-1	TRBD2	few	TRBJ2-1	TGTGCCACCGTAATAGCGGGGACGAGTAATGAGCAGTTCTTC	CATVIAGTSNEQFF
TRBV7-8	-	-	TRBJ1-3	TGTGCCAGCAGCTTAGGAGGAGGTGGAAACACCATATATTTT	CASSLGGGGNTIYF
TRBV28	-	many	TRBJ2-7	TGTGCCAGCAGTTCCACCGACAGAACCCACGAGCAGTACTTC	CASSSTDRTHEQYF
TRBV6-5	-	-	TRBJ2-7	TGTGCCAGCAGTTCCCCCGGGGGAGCGGACCCCTACGAGCAGTACTTC	CASSSPGGADPYEQYF
TRBV14	-	few	TRBJ2-7	TGTGCCAGCAGCCAACTCGGAGGGGGGTCCTACGAGCGGTACTTC	CASSQLGGGSYERYF